These 28 T cell receptor beta chains came from one sample sequenced in a study of T cells in Graves' hyperthyroidism and ophthalmopathy. TCR beta CDR3 sequences were amplified from RNA transcripts. The HTBI primer set was used in a first-round RT-PCR of the TCR CDR3. Each CDR3 protein is one row after TCRdb ran MiXCR on the multiplex PCR reads. The data show over 400,000 distinct CDR3 sequences, with 14% to 15% seen just once and approximately 13% held by the top ten. The sample was blood. Receptors were obtained from a man aged 18 to 30 with Graves' ophthalmopathy.

The V gene is TRBV11-2, the J gene TRBJ2-7; 7 nucleotides match TRBD1. Germline V gene lookup returns CDR1 SGHAT and CDR2 FQNNGV. CDR3 length: 15 residues. V shed 5 bases and J 2 bases; nucleotides not matched to a gene: 9. The CDR3 DNA reads TGTGCCAGCAGCGACACGGACAGGACGACCTACGAGCAGTACTTC. It is translated as CASSDTDRTTYEQYF. The full variable domain, in which reference TRBV11-2 and TRBJ2-7 provide the parts outside the CDR3, is EAGVAQSPRYKIIEKRQSVAFWCNPISGHATLYWYQQILGQGPKLLIQFQNNGVVDDSQLPKDRFSAERLKGVDSTLKIQPAKLEDSAVYLCASSDTDRTTYEQYFGPGTRLTVT.

As for this clonotype: Possible read error: a much larger clone is one base away. The chain has TRBV5-5 and TRBJ1-1; D is uncertain. The CDR3 has 13 residues. CDR1 is SGHKS and CDR2 is YYEKEE in the germline V gene (reference sequence). CDR3 region: CAGSLREVSEAFF. The CDR3 DNA reads TGTGCCGGCAGCTTGAGGGAGGTTTCTGAAGCTTTCTTT.

There are many counts of this clonotype. The DNA is left out, because the CDR3 cannot be placed on it with certainty; the CDR3 is given as TCRdb lists it. This sequence joins TRBV6-1 and TRBJ1-5; the table's D gene call, TRBD1, was not cross checked with the DNA. Germline V gene data show CDR1 as MNHNS and CDR2 as SASEGT. The CDR3 is 13 amino acids in total, end residues counted. CDR3 region: CASSSGKGQPQHF.

This chain uses TRBV12-5 with TRBJ2-7, with unresolved D. V was clipped by 3 bases and J by 7 bases, with 7 bases between them. Germline-derived CDR1 and CDR2 are LGHNT and FRNRAP. The CDR3 contains 11 residues. The DNA of the CDR3 is TGTGCTAGTGGTTTAAGGGTGGAGCAGTACTTC. It translates to CASGLRVEQYF.

The chain combines TRBV9 with TRBJ1-1; D may be TRBD1 (6 bases). Trimming left V 1 base short and J 7 bases short, with 17 bases between. Germline CDR1 is SGDLS and CDR2 is YYNGEE. The CDR3 is made up of 15 amino acids. The DNA of the CDR3 is TGTGCCAGCAGCGTATCCCCCGGGGGGGGCGGTGAAGCTTTCTTT. Protein sequence: CASSVSPGGGGEAFF.

This clonotype was seen repeatedly, ten times or more. CDR3 nucleotide sequence: TGCGCCAGCAGCCAACAGGGGGATGAGACCCAGTACTTC. This codes for CASSQQGDETQYF. The V and J genes are TRBV5-1 and TRBJ2-5; 8 bases are a match to TRBD1. CDR3 size: 13 residues. Trimming took 4 bases from V and 5 from J; bases not matched to a gene: 4. The germline CDR1 and CDR2 sequences are SGHRS and YFSETQ.

This clonotype was seen a handful of times. The CDR3 reads CASSWAGQTTGELFF. CDR3 DNA: TGTGCCAGCAGTTGGGCGGGACAAACCACCGGGGAGCTGTTTTTT. The V gene is TRBV12-3 or TRBV12-4, the J gene TRBJ2-2; D tentatively reads TRBD1 or TRBD2 (6 bases each). Deletions cut 4 bases from V and 4 bases from J, with 13 bases between. This CDR3 is 15 amino acids long.

This clonotype was observed a few times. The V and J genes are TRBV10-1 and TRBJ2-3; 11 bases line up with TRBD1. Trimming at V came to 3 bases and at J to 4 bases, leaving 3 bases not matched to a gene. Germline lookup yields CDR1 WNHNN and CDR2 SYGVQD (reference sequence). The CDR3 is 15 residues long. Here the CDR3 reads CASSDGQGAADTQYF. CDR3 coding DNA: TGCGCCAGCAGTGATGGACAGGGGGCGGCAGATACGCAGTATTTT.

This clonotype was counted ten times or more. This CDR3 is CSAADPFSYNEQFF. The DNA for the CDR3 is TGCAGTGCTGCCGACCCTTTCTCCTACAATGAGCAGTTCTTC. The V call is TRBV20-1, the J call TRBJ2-1; the D is unclear. Trimming shortened V by 5 bases and J by 0 bases, and 11 bases separated the two germline ends. This CDR3 has 14 residues. Germline CDR1 reads DFQATT; CDR2 reads SNEGSKA (reference sequence).

This clonotype was counted at least ten times. This chain joins TRBV7-9 and TRBJ2-3; 7 nucleotides line up with TRBD2. The germline gives CDR1 SEHNR, CDR2 FQNEAQ (reference sequence). The CDR3 has 15 amino acids. With V trimmed by 5 bases and J by 5 bases, 10 bases remained unmatched. CDR3 in amino acids: CASSPGTTGGDTQYF. As DNA, the CDR3 is TGTGCCAGCAGCCCCGGGACTACCGGGGGAGATACGCAGTATTTT.

This clonotype has at least ten counts. The chain links TRBV7-9 to TRBJ1-2; D not certain. Looked up from germline, CDR1 is SEHNR and CDR2 is FQNEAQ (reference sequence). Deletions cut 3 bases from V and 0 bases from J, with 14 bases between. CDR3 length: 16 residues. Here the CDR3 reads CASSLGSPPTNYGYTF. As DNA, the CDR3 is TGTGCCAGCAGCTTGGGGTCGCCGCCCACTAACTATGGCTACACCTTC.

Many counts were recorded for this clonotype. This chain uses TRBV18 with TRBJ2-7; 12 bases are shared with TRBD2. The V segment lost 6 bases and the J segment 4 bases; nucleotides outside the gene matches: 7. Germline V gene lookup returns CDR1 KGHSH and CDR2 LQKENI. CDR3 length: 15 amino acids. CDR3 bases: TGTGCCAGCTCTCCGACTAGCGGGGGTGCGTACGAGCAGTACTTC. Encoded protein: CASSPTSGGAYEQYF.

V gene TRBV6-1 combines with J gene TRBJ2-2; no firm D call. Between the trimmed V and J ends, which lost 5 bases and 4 bases, there was a span of 17 bases. CDR1 is MNHNS, CDR2 SASEGT, per germline. The CDR3 sequence is 16 residues long. The CDR3 sequence: CASSPFLGSRTGELFF. The DNA of the CDR3 is TGTGCCAGCAGTCCCTTCCTGGGGTCGCGCACCGGGGAGCTGTTTTTT.

This clonotype was observed many times. J is TRBJ2-7 and V is TRBV10-3; D ambiguous. The CDR3 is made up of 13 amino acids. Trimming pared 0 bases from V and 3 bases from J, leaving 6 bases between. Germline loops: CDR1 ENHRY, CDR2 SYGVKD. In nucleotides, the CDR3 is TGTGCCATCAGTGAGTCGACAATCTACGAGCAGTACTTC. It is translated as CAISESTIYEQYF.

Many counts were recorded for this clonotype. The chain carries TRBV6-2 or TRBV6-3 and TRBJ2-7, with D perhaps assigned TRBD1 or TRBD2 (5 bases each). Trimming removed 10 bases from V and 3 bases from J, with 19 bases in between. The length of the CDR3 is 14 residues. CDR1 is MNHEY and CDR2 is SVGEGT in the germline V gene. The CDR3 sequence: CATRGLQGSYEQYF. As DNA, the CDR3 is TGTGCCACCAGAGGGCTTCAGGGCAGCTACGAGCAGTACTTC.

Many counts were recorded for this clonotype. The V call is TRBV10-1, the J call TRBJ1-2; D is possibly TRBD1 (5 bases). Germline V lookup: CDR1 WNHNN, CDR2 SYGVQD (reference sequence). The CDR3 runs to 13 residues. V was trimmed by 2 bases and J by 4 bases, leaving 8 bases between them. In nucleotides, the CDR3 is TGCGCCAGCAGTGAGGGGACCGCCTATGGCTACACCTTC. Its protein product is CASSEGTAYGYTF.

This clonotype has just a few counts. The CDR3 reads CSATRGYGVESSYEQYF. The CDR3 bases are TGCAGTGCTACCCGGGGATATGGGGTCGAGAGTAGCTACGAGCAGTACTTC. The chain links TRBV20-1 to TRBJ2-7, with D tentatively TRBD2 (5 bases). The V end lost 4 bases, the J end lost 3 bases, and 25 bases lay between the germline ends. This CDR3 has 17 amino acids. Germline assignment: CDR1 DFQATT and CDR2 SNEGSKA (reference sequence).

Many counts were recorded for this clonotype. This sequence joins TRBV28 and TRBJ1-1; D may be TRBD1 (6 bases). V was cut by 6 bases and J by 5 bases, with 19 bases left in between. This CDR3 contains 15 residues. Germline V CDR1 and CDR2: MDHEN, SYDVKM. This CDR3 reads CASSPVRGALTEAFF. CDR3 coding DNA: TGTGCCAGCAGCCCTGTACGGGGGGCTTTGACTGAAGCTTTCTTT.

This clonotype was counted many times. The rearrangement joins TRBV6-1 to TRBJ1-2, with TRBD1 matching 9 bases. CDR3 length: 14 amino acids. CDR1 is MNHNS, CDR2 SASEGT, per germline. V was clipped by 6 bases and J by 5 bases; unmatched bases: 7. CDR3 DNA sequence: TGTGCCAGCAGCAAACAGGGGGCGCGTTATGGCTACACCTTC. Protein product: CASSKQGARYGYTF.

There are a few counts of this clonotype. The chain combines TRBV4-1 with TRBJ1-2; 8 bases fit TRBD1. The CDR3 extends over 15 amino acids. Trimming removed 0 bases from V and 7 bases from J; junction bases left unmatched: 7. CDR1 is MGHRA, CDR2 YSYEKL, per germline. The CDR3 DNA sequence: TGCGCCAGCAGCCAAGATTGGCAGGGGGCGCTTGGCTACACCTTC. Protein sequence: CASSQDWQGALGYTF.

This clonotype was seen many times. V and J are TRBV11-3 and TRBJ1-6, with D possibly being TRBD1 (5 bases). The germline gives CDR1 SGHNT, CDR2 YENEEA. Trimming removed 6 bases from V and 10 bases from J, with 13 bases in between. This CDR3 comprises 13 residues. CDR3 DNA sequence: TGTGCCAGCAGATCCGGGACTCTGTCACCCCTCCACTTT. Its protein product is CASRSGTLSPLHF. Looking up the rest from reference TRBV11-3 and TRBJ1-6 gives the full variable domain: EAGVVQSPRYKIIEKKQPVAFWCNPISGHNTLYWYLQNLGQGPELLIRYENEEAVDDSQLPKDRFSAERLKGVDSTLKIQPAELGDSAVYLCASRSGTLSPLHFGNGTRLTVT.

Ten or more counts support this clonotype. V and J are TRBV12-3 or TRBV12-4 and TRBJ1-2; TRBD1 agrees at 10 bases. J lost 5 bases, V lost 6 bases, and 9 bases had no gene match. The length of the CDR3 is 15 residues. The chain's CDR3 is CASRPTGTGDYGYTF. For the CDR3, the DNA is TGTGCCAGCAGGCCCACCGGGACAGGGGATTATGGCTACACCTTC.

To note about this clonotype: With a much larger clone just one base away, this may be a read error. J is TRBJ2-4 and V is TRBV12-3 or TRBV12-4; D is unresolved. The CDR3 spans 15 residues. CDR3 DNA: TGTGCCAGCAGTATCCGTACAGAGGCCAAAAACATTCGGTACTTC. Its translation: CASSIRTEAKNIRYF.

The V and J genes are TRBV6-1 and TRBJ2-1, with 8 bases identical to TRBD2. The J call is uncertain, as TRBJ2-7 better fits the DNA end. Germline V gene data show CDR1 as MNHNS and CDR2 as SASEGT. The CDR3 consists of 16 residues. Here the CDR3 reads CASRPQAGAPYNEQYF. The DNA of the CDR3 is TGTGCCAGCAGGCCACAAGCGGGGGCCCCTTACAATGAGCAGTACTTC.

This clonotype has a handful of counts. The chain couples TRBV7-9 to TRBJ1-1; a possible D gene is TRBD1 (5 bases). The CDR3 consists of 13 residues. Germline V lookup: CDR1 SEHNR, CDR2 FQNEAQ (reference sequence). V was trimmed by 5 bases and J by 8 bases, leaving 15 bases between them. The CDR3, as DNA: TGTGCCAGCAGCCTCACCCGGGGGGACGAAGCTTTCTTT. Protein sequence: CASSLTRGDEAFF.

This clonotype was counted between two and nine times. The rearrangement uses TRBV2 and TRBJ1-5; a possible D gene is TRBD1 (5 bases). The CDR3 length is 16 residues. The V gene lost 4 bases and the J gene lost 0 bases, with 13 bases spanning the gap. CDR1 is SNHLY, CDR2 FYNNEI, per germline. The CDR3, as DNA: TGTGCCAGCAGTGGGGCCGGGGGTTATAGCAATCAGCCCCAGCATTTT. Translating gives CASSGAGGYSNQPQHF.

The chain carries TRBV19 and TRBJ2-3; D gene uncertain. This CDR3 has 13 amino acids. CDR1 is LNHDA and CDR2 is SQIVND in the germline V gene (reference sequence). Trimming pared 4 bases from V and 3 bases from J, leaving 8 bases between. CDR3 sequence reads: CASSKGWTDTQYF. Here the CDR3 DNA reads TGTGCCAGTAGTAAAGGGTGGACAGATACGCAGTATTTT.

V is TRBV27 and J is TRBJ2-2, with 12 bases aligning to TRBD2. Trimming removed 7 bases from V and 2 bases from J; junction bases left unmatched: 8. Germline CDR1 reads MNHEY; CDR2 reads SMNVEV (reference sequence). This CDR3 spans 17 amino acids. As DNA, the CDR3 is TGTGCCAGCATCGGGCTAGCGGGAGGGGGAAACACCGGGGAGCTGTTTTTT. This codes for CASIGLAGGGNTGELFF.